This T cell receptor (beta chain) stems from a study of T cells after yellow fever vaccination. General study findings and limits: CD4 and CD8 compartments shared a small share of clonotypes.

Template-switching 5'RACE yielded the TCR cDNA; a universal primer site and UMIs were added in the process. TCRdb processed the 5' RACE reads anew with MiXCR; each CDR3 protein has one entry. The data show some 400,000 distinct CDR3 sequences, with around a sixth seen just once and 18% held by the top ten. Germline lookup yields CDR1 ENHRY and CDR2 SYGVKD. CDR3 size: 18 residues. With 4 bases removed from V and 3 bases from J, the gap between germline ends came to 24 bases. Only a few counts were recorded for this clonotype. Its antigen is not identified. The chain couples TRBV10-3 to TRBJ1-1, with a possible D match to TRBD1 (5 bases). The source is a young man who received the YFV17D yellow fever vaccine. The input for sequencing was PBMCs, taken before the yellow fever booster vaccination. DNA of the CDR3: TGTGCCATCAGTGGTCGACGGGAGGGGAGAGGAAGGTACACTGAAGCTTTCTTT. Protein: CAISGRREGRGRYTEAFF.